This T cell receptor (beta chain) was identified in a study of cytotoxic CD8 clonotypes in ibrutinib-treated CLL. Study-level information: Patients attained approximately 24 partial and 2 complete responses; at median 68 months, around 15 remained remitted while about twelve progressed.

This clone was recorded a few times. No antigen is known for it. Sequencing used immunoSEQ multiplex PCR; TCRdb keeps in-frame clones, though not all of them. Of approximately 100,000 clones in the sample, around 80% were seen once. Study-wide results and caveats: A difference in sampling times existed between sustained-remission and progressing patients.

Germline V lookup: CDR1 SGHTA, CDR2 FQGNSA. The CDR3 extends over 12 amino acids. After removal of 1 base from V and 7 bases from J, the junction contained 0 bases not matched to a gene. The TCR was taken from a human donor with chronic lymphocytic leukemia. This specimen consisted of PBMCs, obtained after 12 months of ibrutinib treatment. The chain joins TRBV7-2 to TRBJ1-2, with 7 bases lining up with TRBD1. Here the CDR3 reads CASSLGQGGYTF. CDR3 in DNA: TGTGCCAGCAGCTTAGGACAGGGTGGCTACACCTTC.